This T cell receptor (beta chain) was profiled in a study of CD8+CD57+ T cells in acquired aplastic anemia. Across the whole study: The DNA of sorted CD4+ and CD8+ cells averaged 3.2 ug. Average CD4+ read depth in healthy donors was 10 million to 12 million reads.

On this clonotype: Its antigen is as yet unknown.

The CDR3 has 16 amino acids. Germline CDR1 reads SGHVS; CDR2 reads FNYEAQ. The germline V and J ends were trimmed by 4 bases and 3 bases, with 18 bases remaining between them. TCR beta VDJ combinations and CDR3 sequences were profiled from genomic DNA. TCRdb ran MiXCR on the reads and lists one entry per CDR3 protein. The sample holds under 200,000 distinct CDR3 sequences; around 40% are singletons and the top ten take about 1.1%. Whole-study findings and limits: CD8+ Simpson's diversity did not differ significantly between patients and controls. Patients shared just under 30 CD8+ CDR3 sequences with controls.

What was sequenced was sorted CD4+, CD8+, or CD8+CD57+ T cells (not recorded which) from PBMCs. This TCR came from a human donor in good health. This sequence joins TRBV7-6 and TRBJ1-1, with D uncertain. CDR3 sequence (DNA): TGTGCCAGCAGCTCTCCGGGATCCCCTGGGGACACTGAAGCTTTCTTT. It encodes CASSSPGSPGDTEAFF.